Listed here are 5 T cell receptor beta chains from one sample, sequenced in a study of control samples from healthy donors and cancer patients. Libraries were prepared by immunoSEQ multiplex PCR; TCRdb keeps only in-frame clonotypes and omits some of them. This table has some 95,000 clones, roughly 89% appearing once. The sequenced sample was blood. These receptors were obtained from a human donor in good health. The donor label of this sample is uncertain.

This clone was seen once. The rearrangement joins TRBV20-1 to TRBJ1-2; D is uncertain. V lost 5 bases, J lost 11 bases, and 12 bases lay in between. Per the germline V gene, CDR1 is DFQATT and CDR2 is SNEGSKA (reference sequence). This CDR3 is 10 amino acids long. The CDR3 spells CSAPTGSYTF. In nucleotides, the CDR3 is TGCAGTGCTCCCACCGGAAGTTACACCTTC.

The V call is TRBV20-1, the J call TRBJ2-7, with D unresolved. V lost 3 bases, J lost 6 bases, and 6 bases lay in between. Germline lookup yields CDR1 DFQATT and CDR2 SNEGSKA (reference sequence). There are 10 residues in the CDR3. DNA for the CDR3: TGCAGTGCTAGGCTGGTCGAGCAGTACTTC. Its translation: CSARLVEQYF.

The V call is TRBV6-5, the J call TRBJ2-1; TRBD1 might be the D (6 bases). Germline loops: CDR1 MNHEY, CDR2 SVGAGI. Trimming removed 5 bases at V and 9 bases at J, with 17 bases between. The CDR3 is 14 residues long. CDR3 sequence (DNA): TGTGCCAGCAGTAACGGACAGACCAATTTTGAGCAGTTCTTC. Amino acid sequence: CASSNGQTNFEQFF.

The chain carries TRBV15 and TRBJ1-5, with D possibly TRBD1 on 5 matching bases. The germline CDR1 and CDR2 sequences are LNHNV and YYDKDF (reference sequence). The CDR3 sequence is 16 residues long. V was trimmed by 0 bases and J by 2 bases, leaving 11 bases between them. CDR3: CATSREGGSGNQPQHF. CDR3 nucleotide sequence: TGTGCCACCAGCAGAGAGGGGGGGTCTGGCAATCAGCCCCAGCATTTT.

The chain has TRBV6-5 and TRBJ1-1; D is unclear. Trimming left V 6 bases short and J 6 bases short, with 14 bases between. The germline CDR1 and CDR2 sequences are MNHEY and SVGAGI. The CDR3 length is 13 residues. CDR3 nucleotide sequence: TGTGCCAGCAGCCTCACACCTCGGGCTGAAGCTTTCTTT. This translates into CASSLTPRAEAFF.